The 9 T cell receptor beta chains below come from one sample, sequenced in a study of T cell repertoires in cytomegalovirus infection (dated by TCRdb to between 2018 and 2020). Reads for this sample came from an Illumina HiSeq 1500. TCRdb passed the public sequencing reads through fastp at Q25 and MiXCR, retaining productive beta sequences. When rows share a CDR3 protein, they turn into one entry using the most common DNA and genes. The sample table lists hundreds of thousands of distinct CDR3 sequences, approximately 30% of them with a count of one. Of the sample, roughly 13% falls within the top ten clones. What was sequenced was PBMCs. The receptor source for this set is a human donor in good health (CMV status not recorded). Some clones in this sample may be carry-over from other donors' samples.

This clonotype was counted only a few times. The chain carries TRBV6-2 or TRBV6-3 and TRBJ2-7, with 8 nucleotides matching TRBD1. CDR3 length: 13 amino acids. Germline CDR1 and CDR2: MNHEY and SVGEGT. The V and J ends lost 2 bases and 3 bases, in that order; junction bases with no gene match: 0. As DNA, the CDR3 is TGTGCCAGCAGTTACGACAGGGGCTACGAGCAGTACTTC. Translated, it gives CASSYDRGYEQYF.

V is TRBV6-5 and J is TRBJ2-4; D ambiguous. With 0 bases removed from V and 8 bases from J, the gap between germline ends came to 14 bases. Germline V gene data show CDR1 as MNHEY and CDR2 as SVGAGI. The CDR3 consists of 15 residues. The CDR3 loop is CASSYSVSIRDIQYF. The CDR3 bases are TGTGCCAGCAGTTACTCGGTATCCATAAGGGACATTCAGTACTTC.

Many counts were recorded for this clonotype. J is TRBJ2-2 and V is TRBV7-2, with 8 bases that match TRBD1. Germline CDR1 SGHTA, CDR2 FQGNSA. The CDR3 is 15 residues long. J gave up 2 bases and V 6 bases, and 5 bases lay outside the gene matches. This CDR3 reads CASRKTGANTGELFF. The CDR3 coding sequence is TGTGCCAGCAGAAAGACAGGGGCTAACACCGGGGAGCTGTTTTTT.

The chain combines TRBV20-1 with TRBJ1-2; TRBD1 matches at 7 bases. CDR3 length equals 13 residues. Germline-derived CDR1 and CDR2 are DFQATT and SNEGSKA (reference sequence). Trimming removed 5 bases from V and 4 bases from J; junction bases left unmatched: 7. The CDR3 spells CSASTGPGYGYTF. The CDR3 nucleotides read TGCAGTGCTTCGACAGGGCCCGGCTATGGCTACACCTTC.

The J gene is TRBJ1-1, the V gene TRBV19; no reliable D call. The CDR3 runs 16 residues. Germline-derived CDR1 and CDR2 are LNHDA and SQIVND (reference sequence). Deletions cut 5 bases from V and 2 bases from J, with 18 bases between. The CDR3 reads CASSPVLGQANTEAFF. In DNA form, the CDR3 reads TGTGCCAGTAGTCCGGTCTTAGGGCAGGCCAACACTGAAGCTTTCTTT.

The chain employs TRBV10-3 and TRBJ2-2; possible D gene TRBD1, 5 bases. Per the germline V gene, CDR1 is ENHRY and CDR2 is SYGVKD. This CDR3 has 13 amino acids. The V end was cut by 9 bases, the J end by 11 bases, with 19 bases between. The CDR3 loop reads CAIKQTEAVELFF. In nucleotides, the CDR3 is TGTGCCATAAAGCAGACAGAGGCCGTTGAGCTGTTTTTT.

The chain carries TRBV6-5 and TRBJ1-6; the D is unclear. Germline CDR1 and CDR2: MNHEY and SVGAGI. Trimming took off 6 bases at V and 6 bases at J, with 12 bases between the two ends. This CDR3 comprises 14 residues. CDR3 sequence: CASRHPRSNSPLHF. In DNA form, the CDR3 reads TGTGCCAGCAGGCACCCCAGAAGTAATTCACCCCTCCACTTT.

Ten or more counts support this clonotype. In nucleotides, the CDR3 is TGTGCCAGCAGTCGGACAGGGGCCTCGAACACCGGGGAGCTGTTTTTT. Translation: CASSRTGASNTGELFF. V usage is TRBV6-5 and J usage is TRBJ2-2, with TRBD1 matching 9 bases. CDR3 length: 16 amino acids. Trimming removed 5 bases from V and 0 bases from J; junction bases left unmatched: 4. Germline CDR1 and CDR2: MNHEY and SVGAGI.

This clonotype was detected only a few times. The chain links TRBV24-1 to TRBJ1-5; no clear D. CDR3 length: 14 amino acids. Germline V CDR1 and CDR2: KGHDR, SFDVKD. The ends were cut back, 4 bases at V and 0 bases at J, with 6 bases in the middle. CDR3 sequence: CATSEGYSNQPQHF. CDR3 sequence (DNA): TGTGCCACCAGTGAGGGTTATAGCAATCAGCCCCAGCATTTT.